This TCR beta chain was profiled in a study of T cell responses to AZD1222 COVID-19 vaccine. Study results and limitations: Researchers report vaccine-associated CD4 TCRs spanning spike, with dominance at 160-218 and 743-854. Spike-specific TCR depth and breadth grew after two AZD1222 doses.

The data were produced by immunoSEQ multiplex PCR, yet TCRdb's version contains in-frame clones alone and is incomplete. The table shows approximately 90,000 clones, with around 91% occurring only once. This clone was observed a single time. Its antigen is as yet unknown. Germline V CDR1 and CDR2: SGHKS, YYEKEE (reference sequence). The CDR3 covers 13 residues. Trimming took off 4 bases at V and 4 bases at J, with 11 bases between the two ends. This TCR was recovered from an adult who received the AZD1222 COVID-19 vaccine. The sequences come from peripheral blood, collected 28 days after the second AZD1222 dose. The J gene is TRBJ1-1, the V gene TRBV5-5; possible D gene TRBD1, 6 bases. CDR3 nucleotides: TGTGCCAGCAGCCCAGGGGTTACCACTGAAGCTTTCTTT. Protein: CASSPGVTTEAFF.